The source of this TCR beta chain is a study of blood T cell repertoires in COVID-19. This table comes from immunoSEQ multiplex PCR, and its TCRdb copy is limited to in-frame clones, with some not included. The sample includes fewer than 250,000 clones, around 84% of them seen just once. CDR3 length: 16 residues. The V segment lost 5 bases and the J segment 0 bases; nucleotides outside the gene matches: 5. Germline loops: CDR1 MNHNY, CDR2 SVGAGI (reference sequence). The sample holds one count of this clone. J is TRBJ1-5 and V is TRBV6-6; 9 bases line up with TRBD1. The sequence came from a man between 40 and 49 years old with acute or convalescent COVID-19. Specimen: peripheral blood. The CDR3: CASSPDRGSSNQPQHF. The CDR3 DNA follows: TGTGCCAGCAGTCCGGACAGGGGCAGTAGCAATCAGCCCCAGCATTTT.